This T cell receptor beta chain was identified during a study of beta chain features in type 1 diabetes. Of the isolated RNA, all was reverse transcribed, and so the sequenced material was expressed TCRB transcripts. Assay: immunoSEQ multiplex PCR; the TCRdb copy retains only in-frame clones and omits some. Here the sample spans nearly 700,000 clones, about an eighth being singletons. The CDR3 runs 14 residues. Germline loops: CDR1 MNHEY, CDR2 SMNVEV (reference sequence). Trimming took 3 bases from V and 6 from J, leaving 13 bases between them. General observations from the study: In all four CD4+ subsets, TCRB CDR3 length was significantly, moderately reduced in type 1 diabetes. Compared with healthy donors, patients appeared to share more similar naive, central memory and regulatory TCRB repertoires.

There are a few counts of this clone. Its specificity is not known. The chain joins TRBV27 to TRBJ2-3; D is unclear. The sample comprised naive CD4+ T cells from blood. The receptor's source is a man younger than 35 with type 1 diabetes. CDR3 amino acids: CASSFAGSIDTQYF. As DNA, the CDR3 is TGTGCCAGCAGTTTTGCAGGTAGCATCGATACGCAGTATTTT.